Shown below are 13 T cell receptor beta chains from a single sample sequenced in a study of somatic mutations in cytotoxic T cells in rheumatoid arthritis. The method was immunoSEQ multiplex PCR; TCRdb's version includes in-frame clones alone and lacks a portion of them. The profile shows approximately 14,000 clones, more than 70% of them singletons. Specimen: CD8+ T cells sorted from blood. The receptors here all came from an adult with rheumatoid arthritis.

The chain is built from TRBV27 and TRBJ2-1; TRBD1 aligns across 7 bases. The V gene end was trimmed by 5 bases and the J gene end by 5 bases; junction bases not matched to a gene: 3. This CDR3 has 13 amino acids. Germline V gene sequence: CDR1 MNHEY, CDR2 SMNVEV (reference sequence). CDR3 region: CASSVTGDNEQFF. The CDR3 DNA follows: TGTGCCAGCAGTGTCACAGGGGACAATGAGCAGTTCTTC.

The V call is TRBV6-5, the J call TRBJ2-1; TRBD2 matches at 12 bases. Per the germline V gene, CDR1 is MNHEY and CDR2 is SVGAGI. The V gene end was trimmed by 5 bases and the J gene end by 10 bases; junction bases not matched to a gene: 6. This CDR3 has 14 amino acids. Written as DNA, the CDR3 is TGTGCCAGCAGTCGGACTAGCGGGATGGGCGAGCAGTTCTTC. Protein product: CASSRTSGMGEQFF.

The chain links TRBV7-9 to TRBJ2-3; 7 bases are a match to TRBD1. The J segment lost 0 bases and the V segment lost 4 bases, leaving 10 bases of the junction unmatched. Germline assignment: CDR1 SEHNR and CDR2 FQNEAQ (reference sequence). This CDR3 is built from 17 residues. Written as DNA, the CDR3 is TGTGCCAGCAGCTCGCCAATTTCAGGGGGTAGCACAGATACGCAGTATTTT. This codes for CASSSPISGGSTDTQYF.

Only a few counts were recorded for this clone. V gene TRBV28 combines with J gene TRBJ2-1; weak D call: TRBD1 (6 bases). The V end was cut by 2 bases, the J end by 9 bases, with 14 bases between. Germline CDR1 reads MDHEN; CDR2 reads SYDVKM. The CDR3 covers 14 residues. DNA for the CDR3: TGTGCCAGCAGTTTACAGGACGTGACAGGTGAGCAGTTCTTC. This codes for CASSLQDVTGEQFF.

V usage is TRBV4-2 and J usage is TRBJ2-2; D is ambiguous. The ends were cut back, 0 bases at V and 1 base at J, with 9 bases in the middle. Germline CDR1 LGHNA, CDR2 YNFKEQ. The CDR3 is made up of 16 amino acids. CDR3 in amino acids: CASSQDRGGNTGELFF. The CDR3 DNA reads TGTGCCAGCAGCCAAGATCGAGGCGGGAACACCGGGGAGCTGTTTTTT.

The chain employs TRBV19 and TRBJ2-1, with 8 nucleotides matching TRBD1. V lost 4 bases, J lost 6 bases, and 2 bases stayed unmatched. The CDR3 consists of 13 residues. Germline V gives CDR1 LNHDA, CDR2 SQIVND (reference sequence). Here the CDR3 reads CASSTGQGNEQFF. The CDR3 nucleotides are TGTGCCAGTAGTACTGGACAGGGCAATGAGCAGTTCTTC.

The chain couples TRBV5-6 to TRBJ2-7; 7 bases are shared with TRBD2. V gave up 2 bases and J gave up 2 bases; unmatched junction bases: 7. Per the germline V gene, CDR1 is SGHDT and CDR2 is YYEEEE. The CDR3 runs 15 residues. CDR3 bases: TGTGCCAGCAGCTTTAGGCGGGAGAATCCCTACGAGCAGTACTTC. This encodes CASSFRRENPYEQYF.

The chain employs TRBV18 and TRBJ2-7; unclear D gene. The length of the CDR3 is 11 residues. Deletions cut 4 bases from V and 4 bases from J, with 5 bases between. Germline V gene sequence: CDR1 KGHSH, CDR2 LQKENI. CDR3 sequence: CASSLGYEQYF. In nucleotides, the CDR3 is TGTGCCAGCTCACTCGGATACGAGCAGTACTTC.

J is TRBJ2-7 and V is TRBV11-2, with D uncertain. This CDR3 comprises 12 residues. CDR1 is SGHAT, CDR2 FQNNGV, per germline. The germline V and J ends were trimmed by 1 base and 5 bases, with 6 bases remaining between them. The CDR3 reads CASSLVSHEQYF. CDR3 coding DNA: TGTGCCAGCAGCTTAGTTAGCCACGAGCAGTACTTC. The variable domain in full, completed from reference TRBV11-2 and TRBJ2-7, reads EAGVAQSPRYKIIEKRQSVAFWCNPISGHATLYWYQQILGQGPKLLIQFQNNGVVDDSQLPKDRFSAERLKGVDSTLKIQPAKLEDSAVYLCASSLVSHEQYFGPGTRLTVT.

The gene calls are TRBV6-5 and TRBJ1-1; D is unresolved. The V end lost 5 bases, the J end lost 5 bases, and 12 bases lay between the germline ends. Germline V gives CDR1 MNHEY, CDR2 SVGAGI. CDR3 size: 13 residues. The CDR3 here is CASSPGPGTEAFF. DNA of the CDR3: TGTGCCAGCAGTCCTGGGCCTGGAACTGAAGCTTTCTTT.

On this clone itself: Germline and junction disagree at one end, which may indicate a read error. The gene calls are TRBV2 and TRBJ2-3, with a weak D call TRBD2 (6 bases). The CDR3 totals 13 residues. Germline lookup yields CDR1 SNHLY and CDR2 FYNNEI. The CDR3 sequence is CAGSGGNTDTQYF. As DNA, the CDR3 is TGTGCCGGCAGTGGAGGGAACACAGATACGCAGTATTTT.

This sequence joins TRBV28 and TRBJ2-7; D call uncertain. Germline V gene lookup returns CDR1 MDHEN and CDR2 SYDVKM. V was clipped by 1 base and J by 0 bases, with 4 bases between them. This CDR3 region has 13 residues. CDR3 in amino acids: CASSLSDSYEQYF. CDR3 DNA: TGTGCCAGCAGTTTATCTGACTCCTACGAGCAGTACTTC.

This clone was observed a handful of times. V and J are TRBV29-1 and TRBJ2-7, with 8 bases identical to TRBD1. Trimming at V came to 6 bases and at J to 0 bases, leaving 4 bases not matched to a gene. Germline loops: CDR1 SQVTM, CDR2 ANQGSEA. CDR3 size: 13 residues. CDR3 protein: CSVRTGSSYEQYF. CDR3 sequence (DNA): TGCAGCGTGAGGACAGGGAGCTCCTACGAGCAGTACTTC.